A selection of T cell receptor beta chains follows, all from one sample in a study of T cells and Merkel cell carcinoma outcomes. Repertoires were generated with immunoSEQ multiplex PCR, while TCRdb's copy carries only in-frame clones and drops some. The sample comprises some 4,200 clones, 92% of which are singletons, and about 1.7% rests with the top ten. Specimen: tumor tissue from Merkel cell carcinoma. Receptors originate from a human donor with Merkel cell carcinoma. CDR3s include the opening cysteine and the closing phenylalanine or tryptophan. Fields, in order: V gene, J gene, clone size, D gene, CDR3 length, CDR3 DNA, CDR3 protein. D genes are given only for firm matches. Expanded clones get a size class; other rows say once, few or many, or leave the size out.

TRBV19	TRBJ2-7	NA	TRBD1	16	TGTGCCAGTAGTATCGGCAGTTCGACAGGGCGGTACGAGCAGTACTTC	CASSIGSSTGRYEQYF
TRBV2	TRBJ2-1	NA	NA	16	TGTGCCAGCAGTGAGTGGTTGGCAGGAGCCTACAATGAGCAGTTCTTC	CASSEWLAGAYNEQFF
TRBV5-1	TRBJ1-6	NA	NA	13	TGCGCCAGCAGCTTGGGGGGTAATTCACCCCTCCACTTT	CASSLGGNSPLHF
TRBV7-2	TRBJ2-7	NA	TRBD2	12	TGTGCCAGCACTCTTGGGGGAGGGGAGCAGTACTTC	CASTLGGGEQYF
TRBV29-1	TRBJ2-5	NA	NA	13	TGCAGCGTTGAAAGACAGCGGGCAGAGACCCAGTACTTC	CSVERQRAETQYF
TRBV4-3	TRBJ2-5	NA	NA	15	TGCGCCAGCAGCCAAGATCGAGGCCCGTTTGGTGCCCAGTACTTC	CASSQDRGPFGAQYF
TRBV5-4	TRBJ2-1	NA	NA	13	TGTGCCAGCAGGGACCCCCCGGGTAATGAGCAGTTCTTC	CASRDPPGNEQFF
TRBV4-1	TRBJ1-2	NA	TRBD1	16	TGCGCCAGCAGCCGAGACCCGGACAGGCCCGTATATGGCTACACCTTC	CASSRDPDRPVYGYTF
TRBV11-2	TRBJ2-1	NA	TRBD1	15	TGTGCCAGCAGCCACTCGACAGGGGCCTACAATGAGCAGTTCTTC	CASSHSTGAYNEQFF
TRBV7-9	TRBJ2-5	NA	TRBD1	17	TGTGCCAGCAGCTTATCCGGGACAGGGACGTACCGAGAGACCCAGTACTTC	CASSLSGTGTYRETQYF
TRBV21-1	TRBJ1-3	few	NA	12	TGTGCCAGCTGGACAGTTGGAAACACCATATATTTT	CASWTVGNTIYF
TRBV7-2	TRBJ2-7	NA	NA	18	TGTGCCAGCAGCTTCTACCGCATGACCGGGATCGTGATCCACGAGCAGTACTTC	CASSFYRMTGIVIHEQYF
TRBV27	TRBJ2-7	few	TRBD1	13	TGTGCCAGCAGGGCGGGACAGGGGACCGAGCAGTACTTC	CASRAGQGTEQYF
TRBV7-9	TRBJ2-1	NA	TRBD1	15	TGTGCCAGCAGCATCCGACAGGGGGCCGGGGAGAAGCAGTTCTTC	CASSIRQGAGEKQFF
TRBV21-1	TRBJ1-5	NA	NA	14	TGTGCCAACCTACAGGGGTATAGCAATCAGCCCCAGCATTTT	CANLQGYSNQPQHF
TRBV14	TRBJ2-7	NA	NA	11	TGTGCCAGCAGCCAGCTGTACGAGCAGTACTTC	CASSQLYEQYF
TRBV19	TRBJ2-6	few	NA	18	TGTGCCAGTAGTCGGTGCTCCAAATCACAAAGTCGGGCCAACGTCCTGACTTTC	CASSRCSKSQSRANVLTF
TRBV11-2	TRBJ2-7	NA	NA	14	TGTGCCAGCAGCTTAGATGGTAATGTTGCCGAGCAGTACTTC	CASSLDGNVAEQYF
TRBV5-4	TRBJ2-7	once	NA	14	TGTGCCAGCAGCTTGAAAGGGTATGCCTACGAGCAGTACTTC	CASSLKGYAYEQYF
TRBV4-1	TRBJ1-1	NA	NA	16	TGCGCCAGCAGCCAAGATAGAACAGGGACTCGCCCTGAAGCTTTCTTT	CASSQDRTGTRPEAFF
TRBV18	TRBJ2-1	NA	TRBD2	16	TGTGCCAGCTCAGTCCTAGCGGGGGAAGTGGGAAGTGAGCAGTTCTTC	CASSVLAGEVGSEQFF
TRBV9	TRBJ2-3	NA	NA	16	TGTGCCAGCAGCGTAGGGGGGTGGGGGTTAACAGATACGCAGTATTTT	CASSVGGWGLTDTQYF
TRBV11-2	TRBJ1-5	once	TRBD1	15	TGTGCCAGCAGTCTGACAGGGGGCTTTGGTCAGCCCCAGCATTTT	CASSLTGGFGQPQHF
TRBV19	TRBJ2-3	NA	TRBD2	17	TGTGCCAGTAGTATAGATACGGCGGGAGGTGGTACAGATACGCAGTATTTT	CASSIDTAGGGTDTQYF
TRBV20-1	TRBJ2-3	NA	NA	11	TGCAGTGCGACCGCAACAGATACGCAGTATTTT	CSATATDTQYF
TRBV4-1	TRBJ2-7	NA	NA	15	TGCGCCAGCAGCCAAGAAGCGCGCAGAGGCTACGAGCAGTACTTC	CASSQEARRGYEQYF
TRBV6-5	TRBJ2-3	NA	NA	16	TGTGCCAGCAGTTACATCGGGCGGGGAGACACAGATACGCAGTATTTT	CASSYIGRGDTDTQYF
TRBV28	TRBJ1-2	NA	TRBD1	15	TGTGCCAGCAGTTCACTCCCGGGACAGGTCTATGGCTACACCTTC	CASSSLPGQVYGYTF
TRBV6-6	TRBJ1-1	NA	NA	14	TGTGCCAGCAGTTACTCTGGGCTGAACACTGAAGCTTTCTTT	CASSYSGLNTEAFF
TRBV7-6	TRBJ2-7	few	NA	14	TGTGCCAGCAGCTTAACCCTGGCCGAGGGCGAGCAGTACTTC	CASSLTLAEGEQYF
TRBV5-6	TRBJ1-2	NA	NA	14	TGTGCCAGCAGCTTGATACAGGGTTTAAGGGGCTACACCTTC	CASSLIQGLRGYTF
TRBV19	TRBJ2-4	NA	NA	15	TGTGCCAGTAGTATCCCGGGTGGAGCCAAAAACATTCAGTACTTC	CASSIPGGAKNIQYF
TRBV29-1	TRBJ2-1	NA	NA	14	TGCAGCGTTCTGGGGGGAAACTCCTACAATGAGCAGTTCTTC	CSVLGGNSYNEQFF
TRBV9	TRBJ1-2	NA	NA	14	TGTGCCAGCAGCGTAGGTGACTTCTACTATGGCTACACCTTC	CASSVGDFYYGYTF
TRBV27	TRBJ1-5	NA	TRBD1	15	TGTGCCAGCAGTTTGTACAGGGGGCGGGGGCAGCCCCAGCATTTT	CASSLYRGRGQPQHF
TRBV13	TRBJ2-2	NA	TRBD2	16	TGTGCCAGCAGCCCCCGGACTAGCGAATCCCCCGGGGAGCTGTTTTTT	CASSPRTSESPGELFF
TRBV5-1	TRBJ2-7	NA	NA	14	TGCGCCAGCAGCTCCGCACCACCCTCCTACGAGCAGTACTTC	CASSSAPPSYEQYF
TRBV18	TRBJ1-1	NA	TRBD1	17	TGTGCCAGCTCACCTTTTCTGACAGGGGACGGGAACACTGAAGCTTTCTTT	CASSPFLTGDGNTEAFF
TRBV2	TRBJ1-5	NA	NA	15	TGTGCCAGCAGTGAATTTCTAGGGGTCAACCAGCCCCAGCATTTT	CASSEFLGVNQPQHF
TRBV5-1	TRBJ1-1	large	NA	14	TGCGCCACCTCACCGGGACCTATGAACACTGAAGCTTTCTTT	CATSPGPMNTEAFF
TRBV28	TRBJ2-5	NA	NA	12	TGTGCCAGCAAGGGCTTTCGGGAGACCCAGTACTTC	CASKGFRETQYF
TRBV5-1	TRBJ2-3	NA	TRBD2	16	TGCGCCAGCAGCAGGACTAGCGGGAGGGCGAAAGATACGCAGTATTTT	CASSRTSGRAKDTQYF